The clone carrying this TCR beta chain was recorded once. The data are from a study of control samples from healthy donors and cancer patients. The CDR3 has 14 residues. Per the germline V gene, CDR1 is SGHTA and CDR2 is FQGNSA. V dropped 8 bases and J dropped 5 bases, with 18 bases sitting between them. Profiled with immunoSEQ multiplex PCR; TCRdb holds only in-frame clones, not every one. The sample holds tens of thousands of clones, roughly 90% seen once. The receptor's source is a man aged 55 to 69 with colorectal cancer. The specimen was PBMCs. V is TRBV7-2 and J is TRBJ1-1; D not certain. This CDR3 is CASLTRGGGTEAFF. The CDR3 coding sequence is TGTGCCAGCTTAACTCGGGGTGGAGGGACTGAAGCTTTCTTT. Combining the CDR3 with reference TRBV7-2 and TRBJ1-1 gives the whole variable domain GAGVSQSPSNKVTEKGKDVELRCDPISGHTALYWYRQSLGQGLEFLIYFQGNSAPDKSGLPSDRFSAERTGGSVSTLTIQRTQQEDSAVYLCASLTRGGGTEAFFGQGTRLTVV.